These 18 T cell receptor beta chains originate from one sample sequenced in a study of shared clonotypes between healthy human individuals. Using immunoSEQ multiplex PCR, the repertoire was profiled, and TCRdb retains in-frame clones only, with some absent. The table lists about 700,000 clones, 92% of them singletons. Naive CD8 cells lacked CD45RO and underwent positive selection for CCR7, leaving out terminally differentiated effector memory CD45RA+ cells. The sample consisted of naive CD8+ T cells sorted from blood. The receptors originated from a man aged 25 to 45 in good health.

This clone showed up just once. The chain employs TRBV28 and TRBJ2-1; D uncertain. The CDR3 has 15 amino acids. Germline loops: CDR1 MDHEN, CDR2 SYDVKM. Trimming left V 6 bases short and J 0 bases short, with 12 bases between. CDR3 sequence: CASSQTTSSYNEQFF. CDR3 DNA: TGTGCCAGCAGCCAAACTACGAGCTCCTACAATGAGCAGTTCTTC.

The rearrangement joins TRBV15 to TRBJ2-1; TRBD2 is a possible D gene (6 bases). V was clipped by 0 bases and J by 6 bases, with 18 bases between them. This CDR3 is 17 amino acids long. Looked up from germline, CDR1 is LNHNV and CDR2 is YYDKDF (reference sequence). CDR3: CATSRDQYGGAGNEQFF. The CDR3 DNA follows: TGTGCCACCAGCAGAGATCAGTATGGGGGAGCGGGCAATGAGCAGTTCTTC.

This rearrangement joins TRBV5-1 to TRBJ2-3; perhaps TRBD2 as D (5 bases). Germline CDR1 is SGHRS and CDR2 is YFSETQ. Trimming stripped 2 bases from V and 6 bases from J, with 16 bases between. The CDR3 length is 15 residues. CDR3 in DNA: TGCGCCAGCAGCTTCAGGAGGTCCCTAGGGGATACGCAGTATTTT. Its translation is CASSFRRSLGDTQYF.

The V and J genes are TRBV6-5 and TRBJ1-2; D is ambiguous. The CDR3 length is 13 residues. Germline CDR1 MNHEY, CDR2 SVGAGI. The V gene lost 7 bases and the J gene lost 4 bases, with 13 bases spanning the gap. CDR3 region: CASKAGSAYGYTF. CDR3 bases: TGTGCCAGCAAAGCTGGGTCCGCCTATGGCTACACCTTC.

The chain couples TRBV6-6 to TRBJ2-4, with a tentative D call TRBD1 (6 bases). The ends were cut back, 4 bases at V and 0 bases at J, with 10 bases in the middle. Germline values: CDR1 MNHNY, CDR2 SVGAGI (reference sequence). The CDR3 has 15 residues. CDR3 nucleotides: TGTGCCAGCAGTTTGGAGACAGGAGCCAAAAACATTCAGTACTTC. Translating gives CASSLETGAKNIQYF.

The chain employs TRBV6-5 and TRBJ2-3, with TRBD2 matching over 7 bases. The CDR3 has 13 residues. V lost 5 bases, J lost 7 bases, and 6 bases stayed unmatched. CDR1 and CDR2 (germline): MNHEY, SVGAGI. CDR3 coding DNA: TGTGCCAGCAGTCCCCCTAGCGGTAATACGCAGTATTTT. Translated, it gives CASSPPSGNTQYF.

The genes are TRBV7-8 and TRBJ2-1; D possibly corresponds to TRBD1 (5 bases). The V and J ends lost 1 base and 13 bases respectively, with 14 bases between them. This CDR3 spans 13 amino acids. CDR1 and CDR2 (germline): SGHVS, FQNEAQ. CDR3 amino acids: CASSLGSGKEQFF. The DNA of the CDR3 is TGTGCCAGCAGCTTAGGGTCAGGGAAAGAACAGTTCTTC. Drawing the rest from reference TRBV7-8 and TRBJ2-1, the complete variable domain is GAGVSQSPRYKVAKRGQDVALRCDPISGHVSLFWYQQALGQGPEFLTYFQNEAQLDKSGLPSDRFFAERPEGSVSTLKIQRTQQEDSAVYLCASSLGSGKEQFFGPGTRLTVL.

This chain uses TRBV11-2 with TRBJ2-3, with 10 bases lining up with TRBD2. Germline values: CDR1 SGHAT, CDR2 FQNNGV. J gave up 5 bases and V 1 base, and 6 bases lay outside the gene matches. CDR3 length: 16 amino acids. The CDR3 is CASSLGASGSLDTQYF. DNA for the CDR3: TGTGCCAGCAGCTTAGGGGCTAGCGGGAGTTTAGATACGCAGTATTTT.

The CDR3 protein is CASSQEVTSSRDTQYF. As DNA, the CDR3 is TGCGCCAGCAGCCAAGAAGTCACTAGCTCGCGAGATACGCAGTATTTT. The chain carries TRBV4-1 and TRBJ2-3; the D gene is possibly TRBD2 (6 bases). CDR3 length: 16 residues. The ends were cut back, 0 bases at V and 5 bases at J, with 15 bases in the middle. Germline V gives CDR1 MGHRA, CDR2 YSYEKL.

The J gene is TRBJ2-2, the V gene TRBV28; D tentatively fits TRBD1 or TRBD2 (5 bases each). The CDR3 extends over 18 amino acids. V lost 5 bases to trimming and J lost 3 bases, with 22 bases between them. Germline CDR1 and CDR2: MDHEN and SYDVKM. CDR3 amino acids: CASSTSGWGSTYTGELFF. The CDR3 nucleotides are TGTGCCAGCAGTACCTCAGGTTGGGGGAGTACATACACCGGGGAGCTGTTTTTT.

Worth noting for this clone: One end of the junction is discordant with germline, which a read error may explain. The V and J genes are TRBV13 and TRBJ1-1, with 7 positions matching TRBD1. This CDR3 has 15 residues. CDR1 and CDR2 from the germline V gene are PRHDT and FYEKMQ (reference sequence). As DNA, the CDR3 is TGTGCCAGCAGCTCATCGACAGGGATAAACACTGAAGTTTTCTTT. Protein product: CASSSSTGINTEVFF.

The chain links TRBV25-1 to TRBJ2-5, with 7 positions matching TRBD2. This CDR3 has 14 residues. Germline V lookup: CDR1 MGHDK, CDR2 SYGVNS. The V and J ends lost 8 bases and 5 bases, in that order; junction bases with no gene match: 11. CDR3 sequence: CASSTQGGDETQYF. The CDR3 DNA reads TGTGCCAGCTCTACCCAGGGAGGGGATGAGACCCAGTACTTC.

The chain uses TRBV6-6 and TRBJ2-2; D is ambiguous. The CDR3 runs 13 residues. Germline CDR1 and CDR2: MNHNY and SVGAGI (reference sequence). The V end lost 1 base, the J end lost 5 bases, and 5 bases lay between the germline ends. This CDR3 is CASSYLGTGELFF. CDR3 coding DNA: TGTGCCAGCAGTTACTTGGGGACCGGGGAGCTGTTTTTT.

The chain combines TRBV13 with TRBJ2-1; no definite D call. The CDR3 is 11 residues long. Trimming pared 5 bases from V and 4 bases from J, leaving 3 bases between. In germline, CDR1 is PRHDT, CDR2 FYEKMQ (reference sequence). As DNA, the CDR3 is TGTGCCAGCAGCCATTACAATGAGCAGTTCTTC. Residues: CASSHYNEQFF.

This clone has more than one count but fewer than ten. CDR3 region: CASSLWGREKLFF. DNA of the CDR3: TGTGCCAGCAGTCTTTGGGGACGGGAAAAACTGTTTTTT. V and J are TRBV5-4 and TRBJ1-4; possibly TRBD1 for D (5 bases). The V end was cut by 5 bases, the J end by 8 bases, with 13 bases between. The CDR3 consists of 13 residues. Germline values: CDR1 SGHNT, CDR2 YYREEE (reference sequence).

V gene TRBV4-3 combines with J gene TRBJ2-1, with TRBD1 identical over 11 bases. The CDR3 sequence is 18 residues long. CDR1 LGHNA and CDR2 YSLEER come from the germline V gene. J was trimmed by 6 bases and V by 1 base; bases with no gene match: 11. The DNA of the CDR3 is TGCGCCAGCAGCCAAGCCTTGGGACAGGGGGTTTCAGGCAATGAGCAGTTCTTC. Protein: CASSQALGQGVSGNEQFF.

The chain couples TRBV5-8 to TRBJ1-1; D may be TRBD1 (6 bases). CDR1 and CDR2 from the germline V gene are SGHTS and YDEGEE. Deletions cut 0 bases from V and 0 bases from J, with 12 bases between. The CDR3 sequence is 16 residues long. The CDR3 bases are TGTGCCAGCAGCTTGGGGACAGTCGTTTTGAACACTGAAGCTTTCTTT. Protein product: CASSLGTVVLNTEAFF.

The chain has TRBV14 and TRBJ2-1; no clear D gene. The CDR3 has 14 amino acids. V lost 0 bases, J lost 8 bases, and 11 bases lay in between. Germline V gene sequence: CDR1 SGHDN, CDR2 FVKESK. The CDR3 is CASSQESLGDEQFF. The CDR3 nucleotides are TGTGCCAGCAGCCAAGAGTCCCTGGGCGATGAGCAGTTCTTC.